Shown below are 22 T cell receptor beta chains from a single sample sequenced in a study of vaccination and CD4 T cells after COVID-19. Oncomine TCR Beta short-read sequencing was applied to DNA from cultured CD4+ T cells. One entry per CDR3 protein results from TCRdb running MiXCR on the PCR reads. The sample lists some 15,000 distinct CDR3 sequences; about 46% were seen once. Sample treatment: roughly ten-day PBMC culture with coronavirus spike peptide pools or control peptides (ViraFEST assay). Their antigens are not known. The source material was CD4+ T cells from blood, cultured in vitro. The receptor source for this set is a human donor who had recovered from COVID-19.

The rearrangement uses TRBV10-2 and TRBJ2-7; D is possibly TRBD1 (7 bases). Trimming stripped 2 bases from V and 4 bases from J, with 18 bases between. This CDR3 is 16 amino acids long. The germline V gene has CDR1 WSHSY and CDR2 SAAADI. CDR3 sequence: CASSETETGDSYEQYF. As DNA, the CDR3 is TGCGCCAGCAGTGAGACCGAAACAGGGGACTCTTACGAGCAGTACTTC.

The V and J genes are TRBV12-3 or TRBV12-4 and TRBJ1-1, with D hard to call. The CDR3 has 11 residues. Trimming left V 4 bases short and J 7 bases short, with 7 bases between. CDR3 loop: CASSWGDEAFF. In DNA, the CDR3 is TGTGCCAGCAGTTGGGGTGATGAAGCTTTCTTT.

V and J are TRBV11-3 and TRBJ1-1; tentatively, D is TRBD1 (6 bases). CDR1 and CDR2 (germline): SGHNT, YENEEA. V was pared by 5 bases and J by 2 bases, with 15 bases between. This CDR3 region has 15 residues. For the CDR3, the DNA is TGTGCCAGCAGCCATCCCACCAGGGGAAACACTGAAGCTTTCTTT. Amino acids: CASSHPTRGNTEAFF.

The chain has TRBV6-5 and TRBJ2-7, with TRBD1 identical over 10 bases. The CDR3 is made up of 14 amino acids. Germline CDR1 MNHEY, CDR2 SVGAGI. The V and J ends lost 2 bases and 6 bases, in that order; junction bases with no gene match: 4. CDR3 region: CASSYTGTGAEQYF. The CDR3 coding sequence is TGTGCCAGCAGTTACACCGGGACAGGGGCCGAGCAGTACTTC.

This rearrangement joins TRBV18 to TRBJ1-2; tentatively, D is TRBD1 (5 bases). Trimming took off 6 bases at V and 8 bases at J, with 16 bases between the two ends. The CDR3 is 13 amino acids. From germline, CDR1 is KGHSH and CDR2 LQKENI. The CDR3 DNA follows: TGTGCCAGCTCCCTGACAGACGATGAGGGCTACACCTTC. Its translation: CASSLTDDEGYTF.

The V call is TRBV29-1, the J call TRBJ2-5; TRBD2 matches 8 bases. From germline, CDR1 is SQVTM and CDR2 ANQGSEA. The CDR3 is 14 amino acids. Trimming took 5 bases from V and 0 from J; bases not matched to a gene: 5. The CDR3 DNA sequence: TGCAGCGTTAAGACTAGCGCCAACCAAGAGACCCAGTACTTC. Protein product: CSVKTSANQETQYF.

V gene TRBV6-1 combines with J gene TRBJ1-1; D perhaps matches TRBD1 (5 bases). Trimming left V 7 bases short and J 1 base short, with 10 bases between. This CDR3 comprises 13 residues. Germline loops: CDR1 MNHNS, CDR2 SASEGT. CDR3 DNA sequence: TGTGCCAGCACCACCGACAGGAACACTGAAGCTTTCTTT. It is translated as CASTTDRNTEAFF.

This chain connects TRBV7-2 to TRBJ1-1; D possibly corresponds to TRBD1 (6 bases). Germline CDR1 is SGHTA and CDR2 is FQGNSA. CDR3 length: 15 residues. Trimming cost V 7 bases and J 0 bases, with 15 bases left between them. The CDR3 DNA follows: TGTGCCAGCACCCCGGGGGGGGCGGTGAACACTGAAGCTTTCTTT. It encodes CASTPGGAVNTEAFF.

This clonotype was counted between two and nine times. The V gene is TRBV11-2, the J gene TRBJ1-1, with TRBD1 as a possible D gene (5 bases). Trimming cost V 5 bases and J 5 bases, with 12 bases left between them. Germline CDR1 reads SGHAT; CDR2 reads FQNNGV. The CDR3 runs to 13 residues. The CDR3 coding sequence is TGTGCCAGCAGCCCCGCAGGGAGGACTGAAGCTTTCTTT. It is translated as CASSPAGRTEAFF.

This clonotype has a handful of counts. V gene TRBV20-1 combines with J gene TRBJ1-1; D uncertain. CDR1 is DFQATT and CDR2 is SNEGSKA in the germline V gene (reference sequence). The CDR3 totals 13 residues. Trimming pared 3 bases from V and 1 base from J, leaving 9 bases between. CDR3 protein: CSASDPGNTEAFF. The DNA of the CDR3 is TGCAGTGCTAGCGACCCCGGGAACACTGAAGCTTTCTTT.

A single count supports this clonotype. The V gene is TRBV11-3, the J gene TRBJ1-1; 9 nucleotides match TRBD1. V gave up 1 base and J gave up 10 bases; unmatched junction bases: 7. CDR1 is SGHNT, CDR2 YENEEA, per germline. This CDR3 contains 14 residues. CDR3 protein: CASSLAGVDRGAFF. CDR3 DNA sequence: TGTGCCAGCAGCTTAGCCGGTGTGGACAGGGGAGCTTTCTTT.

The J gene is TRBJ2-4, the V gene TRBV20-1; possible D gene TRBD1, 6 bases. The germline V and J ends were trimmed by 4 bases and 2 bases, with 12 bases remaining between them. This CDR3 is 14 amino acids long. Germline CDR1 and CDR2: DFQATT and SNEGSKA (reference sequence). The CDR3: CSATLRGSKNIQYF. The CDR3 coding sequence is TGCAGTGCTACTCTCAGGGGATCCAAAAACATTCAGTACTTC.

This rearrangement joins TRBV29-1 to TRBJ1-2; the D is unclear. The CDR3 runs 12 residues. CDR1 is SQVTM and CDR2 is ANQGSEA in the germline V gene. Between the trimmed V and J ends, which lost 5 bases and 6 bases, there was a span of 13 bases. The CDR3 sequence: CSVHLEGHGYTF. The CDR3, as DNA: TGCAGCGTTCATTTGGAGGGCCATGGCTACACCTTC. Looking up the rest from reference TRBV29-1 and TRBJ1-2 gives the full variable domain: SAVISQKPSRDICQRGTSLTIQCQVDSQVTMMFWYRQQPGQSLTLIATANQGSEATYESGFVIDKFPISRPNLTFSTLTVSNMSPEDSSIYLCSVHLEGHGYTFGSGTRLTVV.

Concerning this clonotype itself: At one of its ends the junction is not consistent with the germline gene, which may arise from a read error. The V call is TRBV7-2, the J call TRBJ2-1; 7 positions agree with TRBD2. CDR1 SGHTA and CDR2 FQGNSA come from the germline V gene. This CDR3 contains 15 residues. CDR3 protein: CGSSTGTNTYNEQFF. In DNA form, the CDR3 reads TGTGGCAGCAGTACCGGGACTAATACCTACAATGAGCAGTTCTTC.

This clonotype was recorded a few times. The CDR3 protein is CASSGAGPYEQYF. The CDR3 DNA reads as TGTGCCAGCAGCGGAGCGGGGCCCTACGAGCAGTACTTC. The genes are TRBV14 and TRBJ2-7, with TRBD2 matching over 7 bases. CDR1 and CDR2 (germline): SGHDN, FVKESK. The V and J ends lost 5 bases and 2 bases, in that order; junction bases with no gene match: 3. The CDR3 contains 13 residues.

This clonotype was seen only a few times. The CDR3 DNA reads TGTGCCAGCTCACCACCGGTCAGGGGGTACGAGCAGTACTTC. It encodes CASSPPVRGYEQYF. The V call is TRBV18, the J call TRBJ2-7, with TRBD1 matching over 7 bases. CDR1 and CDR2 from the germline V gene are KGHSH and LQKENI. V gave up 0 bases and J gave up 4 bases; unmatched junction bases: 3. This CDR3 contains 14 residues.

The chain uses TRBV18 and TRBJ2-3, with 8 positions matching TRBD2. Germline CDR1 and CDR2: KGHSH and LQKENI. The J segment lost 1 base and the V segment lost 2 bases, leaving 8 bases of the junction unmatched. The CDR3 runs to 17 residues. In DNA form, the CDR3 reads TGTGCCAGCTCACCAACCTTAGCGGGGCGGGGCACAGATACGCAGTATTTT. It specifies CASSPTLAGRGTDTQYF.

CDR3 coding DNA: TGTGCCAGCAGCTTAGATAGGCAGGGCTACACTGAAGCTTTCTTT. It specifies CASSLDRQGYTEAFF. The gene calls are TRBV11-3 and TRBJ1-1, with D possibly matching TRBD1 (5 bases). V lost 0 bases and J 3 bases, leaving 11 bases between the germline ends. The CDR3 contains 15 residues. CDR1 and CDR2 from the germline V gene are SGHNT and YENEEA.

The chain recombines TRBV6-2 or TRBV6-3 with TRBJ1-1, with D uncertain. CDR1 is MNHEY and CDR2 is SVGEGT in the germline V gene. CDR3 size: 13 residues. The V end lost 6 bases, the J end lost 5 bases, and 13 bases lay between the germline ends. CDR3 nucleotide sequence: TGTGCCAGCAGGGACTCCGCGGGGACTGAAGCTTTCTTT. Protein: CASRDSAGTEAFF.

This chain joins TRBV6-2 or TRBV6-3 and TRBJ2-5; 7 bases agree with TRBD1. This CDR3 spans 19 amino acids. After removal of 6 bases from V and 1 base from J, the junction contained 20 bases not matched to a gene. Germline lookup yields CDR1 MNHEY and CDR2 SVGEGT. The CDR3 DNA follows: TGTGCCAGCAGCACCGACAGGGTTGGTCGGGTTAGGACCCAAGAGACCCAGTACTTC. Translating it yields CASSTDRVGRVRTQETQYF.

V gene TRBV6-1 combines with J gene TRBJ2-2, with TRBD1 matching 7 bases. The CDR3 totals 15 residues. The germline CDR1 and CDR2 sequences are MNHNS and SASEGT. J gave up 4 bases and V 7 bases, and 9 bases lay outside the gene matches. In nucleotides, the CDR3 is TGTGCCAGCAAATTTGACAGGGAAAGCACCGGGGAGCTGTTTTTT. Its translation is CASKFDRESTGELFF.

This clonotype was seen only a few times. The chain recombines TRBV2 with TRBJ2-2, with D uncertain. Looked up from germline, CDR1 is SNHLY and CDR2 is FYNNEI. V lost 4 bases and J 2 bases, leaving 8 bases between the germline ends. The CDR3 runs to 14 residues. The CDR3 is CASSAGTNTGELFF. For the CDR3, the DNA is TGTGCCAGCAGTGCGGGCACAAACACCGGGGAGCTGTTTTTT.